Shown below are 8 T cell receptor beta chains from a single sample sequenced in a study of shared clonotypes between healthy human individuals. Sequencing used immunoSEQ multiplex PCR; TCRdb keeps in-frame clones, though not all of them. The table has over 95,000 clones, 68% seen once; the top ten hold roughly 23%. Sequenced material: memory CD8+ T cells sorted from blood. The sample's subset: CD45RO+ cells pooled with CCR7-negative TemRA cells. These receptor sequences come from a woman in her thirties in good health.

J is TRBJ2-2 and V is TRBV28; 8 bases fit TRBD2. V shed 3 bases and J 4 bases; nucleotides not matched to a gene: 4. CDR1 is MDHEN, CDR2 SYDVKM, per germline. The CDR3 loop spans 15 amino acids. The CDR3 loop reads CASSLGLDLTGELFF. CDR3 nucleotides: TGTGCCAGCAGTTTGGGACTAGACCTCACCGGGGAGCTGTTTTTT.

This clone was seen ten or more times. The chain couples TRBV6-1 to TRBJ2-2; D ambiguous. Per germline, CDR1 MNHNS and CDR2 SASEGT. This CDR3 is 13 amino acids long. V lost 2 bases and J lost 6, with 7 bases in between. In DNA form, the CDR3 reads TGTGCCAGCAGTGAATCGGAAGCCGGGGAGCTGTTTTTT. It is translated as CASSESEAGELFF.

The chain is built from TRBV27 and TRBJ2-3, with D unclear. The V gene's germline CDR1 is MNHEY and CDR2 SMNVEV (reference sequence). Trimming left V 8 bases short and J 4 bases short, with 10 bases between. This CDR3 has 12 residues. In DNA, the CDR3 is TGTGCCAGCGGGATATCGGCAGATACGCAGTATTTT. Protein: CASGISADTQYF.

The chain recombines TRBV25-1 with TRBJ2-7, with TRBD2 as a possible D gene (6 bases). V dropped 4 bases and J dropped 6 bases, with 19 bases sitting between them. This CDR3 region has 15 residues. Germline CDR1 is MGHDK and CDR2 is SYGVNS. CDR3 in amino acids: CASSGESGWGSEQYF. CDR3 coding DNA: TGTGCCAGCAGTGGTGAAAGCGGGTGGGGCTCCGAGCAGTACTTC.

J is TRBJ2-7 and V is TRBV7-9; no reliable D call. The CDR3 loop spans 15 amino acids. The V end lost 5 bases, the J end lost 0 bases, and 14 bases lay between the germline ends. The germline gives CDR1 SEHNR, CDR2 FQNEAQ (reference sequence). CDR3 sequence reads: CASSPNGVGSYEQYF. The CDR3 coding sequence is TGTGCCAGCAGCCCAAACGGCGTAGGCTCCTACGAGCAGTACTTC.

The rearrangement uses TRBV27 and TRBJ2-1; tentative D call: TRBD2 (5 bases). The CDR3 runs 16 residues. CDR1 is MNHEY and CDR2 is SMNVEV in the germline V gene (reference sequence). The V end lost 5 bases, the J end lost 7 bases, and 21 bases lay between the germline ends. The CDR3 nucleotides read TGTGCCAGCAGTCCAAGACCCCCGGGGAGCAAAAATGAGCAGTTCTTC. Translating it yields CASSPRPPGSKNEQFF.

The chain links TRBV7-9 to TRBJ1-1; perhaps TRBD1 as D (5 bases). The CDR3 spans 15 residues. Germline V gene sequence: CDR1 SEHNR, CDR2 FQNEAQ (reference sequence). The V and J ends lost 4 bases and 11 bases respectively, with 23 bases between them. The CDR3 DNA reads as TGTGCCAGCAGCTATCCGGGGTTTTGGGGGACCCGGGCTTTCTTT. Its translation: CASSYPGFWGTRAFF.

This chain uses TRBV28 with TRBJ1-2; no firm D call. CDR3 size: 16 residues. Germline V CDR1 and CDR2: MDHEN, SYDVKM. V was pared by 2 bases and J by 2 bases, with 15 bases between. CDR3 bases: TGTGCCAGCAGTTTAGAGATGTGGGGAATAAACTATGGCTACACCTTC. It specifies CASSLEMWGINYGYTF.